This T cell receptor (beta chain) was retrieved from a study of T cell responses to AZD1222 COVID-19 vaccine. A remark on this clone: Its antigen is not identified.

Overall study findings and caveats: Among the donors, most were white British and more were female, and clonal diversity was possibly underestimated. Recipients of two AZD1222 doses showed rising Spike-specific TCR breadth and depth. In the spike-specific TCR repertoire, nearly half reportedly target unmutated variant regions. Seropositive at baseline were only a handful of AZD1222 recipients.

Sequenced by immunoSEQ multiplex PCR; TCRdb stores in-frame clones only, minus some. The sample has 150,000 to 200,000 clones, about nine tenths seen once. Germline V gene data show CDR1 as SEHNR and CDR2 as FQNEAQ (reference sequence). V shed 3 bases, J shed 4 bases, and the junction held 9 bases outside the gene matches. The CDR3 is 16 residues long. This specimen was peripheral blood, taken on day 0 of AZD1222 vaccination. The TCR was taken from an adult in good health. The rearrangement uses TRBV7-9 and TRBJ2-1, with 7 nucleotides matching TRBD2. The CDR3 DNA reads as TGTGCCAGCAGCTTTCCGGGGCTAGCGGCATACAATGAGCAGTTCTTC. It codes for CASSFPGLAAYNEQFF.